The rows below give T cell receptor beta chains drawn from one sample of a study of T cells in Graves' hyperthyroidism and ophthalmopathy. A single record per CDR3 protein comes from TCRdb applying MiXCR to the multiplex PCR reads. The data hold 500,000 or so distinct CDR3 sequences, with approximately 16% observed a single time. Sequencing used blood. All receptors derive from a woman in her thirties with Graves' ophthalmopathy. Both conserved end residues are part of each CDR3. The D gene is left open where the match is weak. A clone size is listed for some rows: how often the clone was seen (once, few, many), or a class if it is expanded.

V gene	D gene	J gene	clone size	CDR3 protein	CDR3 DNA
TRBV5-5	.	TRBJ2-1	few	CASSFRGVSEQFF	TGTGCCAGCAGCTTTAGAGGGGTGAGCGAGCAGTTCTTC
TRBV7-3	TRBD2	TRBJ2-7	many	CASSSHGGEQYF	TGTGCCAGCAGCTCCCACGGGGGGGAGCAGTACTTC
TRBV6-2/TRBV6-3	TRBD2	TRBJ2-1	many	CASSYASSGSDEQFF	TGTGCCAGCAGTTACGCGTCTAGCGGGAGCGATGAGCAGTTCTTC
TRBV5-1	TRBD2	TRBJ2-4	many	CASRRVTASGRAQNIQYF	TGCGCCAGCAGAAGGGTAACGGCTAGCGGGAGGGCACAAAACATTCAGTACTTC
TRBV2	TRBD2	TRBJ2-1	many	CASSDIGTSGNNEQFF	TGTGCCAGCAGTGACATCGGGACTAGCGGGAACAATGAGCAGTTCTTC
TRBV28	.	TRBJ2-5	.	CASSVTATQYF	TGTGCCAGCAGTGTGACAGCTACCCAGTACTTC
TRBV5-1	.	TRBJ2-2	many	CASSPSPWGSGDGELFF	TGCGCCAGCAGCCCAAGCCCCTGGGGGAGCGGTGACGGGGAGCTGTTTTTT
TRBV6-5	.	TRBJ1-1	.	CASSYNPGKMNTEAFF	TGTGCCAGCAGTTACAACCCAGGGAAGATGAACACTGAAGCTTTCTTT
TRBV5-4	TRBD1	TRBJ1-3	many	CASSPGQGRNTIYF	TGTGCCAGCAGCCCGGGACAGGGGAGAAACACCATATATTTT
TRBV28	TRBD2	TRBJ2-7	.	CASSTRLAGAGTYEQYF	TGTGCCAGCAGTACTAGACTAGCGGGAGCAGGGACCTACGAGCAGTACTTC
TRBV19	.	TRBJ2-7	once	CASSIRGQGSPYEQYF	TGTGCCAGTAGTATACGGGGGCAGGGAAGTCCCTACGAGCAGTACTTC
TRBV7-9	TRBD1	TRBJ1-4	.	CASSFLQGSTNEKLFF	TGTGCCAGCAGCTTTTTACAGGGGTCGACTAATGAAAAACTGTTTTTT
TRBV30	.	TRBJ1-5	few	CAWSGQPNQPQHF	TGTGCCTGGAGCGGACAGCCCAATCAGCCCCAGCATTTT
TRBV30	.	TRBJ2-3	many	CAWSVSSWGVFTDTQYF	TGTGCCTGGAGTGTATCTTCTTGGGGGGTCTTCACAGATACGCAGTATTTT
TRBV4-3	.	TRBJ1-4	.	CASSHLGTHNEKLFF	TGCGCCAGCAGCCACTTGGGAACACATAATGAAAAACTGTTTTTT
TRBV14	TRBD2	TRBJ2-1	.	CASSRNSGSHNEQFF	TGTGCCAGCAGCCGTAATAGCGGGAGCCACAATGAGCAGTTCTTC